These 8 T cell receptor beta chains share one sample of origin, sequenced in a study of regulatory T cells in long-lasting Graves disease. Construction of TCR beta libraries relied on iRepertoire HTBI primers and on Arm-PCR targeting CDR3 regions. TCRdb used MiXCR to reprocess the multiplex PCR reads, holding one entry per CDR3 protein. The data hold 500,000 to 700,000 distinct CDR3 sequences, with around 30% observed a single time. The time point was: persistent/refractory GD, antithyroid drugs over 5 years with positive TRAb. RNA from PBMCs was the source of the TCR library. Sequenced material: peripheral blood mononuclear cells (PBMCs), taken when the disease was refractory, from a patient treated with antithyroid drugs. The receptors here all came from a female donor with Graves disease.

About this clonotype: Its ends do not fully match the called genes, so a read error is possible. For the CDR3, the DNA is TGCGCCAGCAGAACACAGGGAGGAGGCACTGAAGTTTTCTTT. Protein product: CASRTQGGGTEVFF. This chain joins TRBV5-1 and TRBJ1-1, with D possibly TRBD1 on 6 matching bases. Germline CDR1 reads SGHRS; CDR2 reads YFSETQ. The CDR3 is 14 residues long. Combining the CDR3 with reference TRBV5-1 and TRBJ1-1 gives the whole variable domain KAGVTQTPRYLIKTRGQQVTLSCSPISGHRSVSWYQQTPGQGLQFLFEYFSETQRNKGNFPGRFSGRQFSNSRSEMNVSTLELGDSALYLCASRTQGGGTEVFFGQGTRLTVV.

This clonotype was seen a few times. CDR3 in amino acids: CASSLAGTGGRGYGYTF. DNA of the CDR3: TGTGCCAGCAGCTTGGCCGGGACAGGGGGCCGGGGCTATGGCTACACCTTC. The chain recombines TRBV27 with TRBJ1-2; 12 bases match TRBD1. Germline CDR1 MNHEY, CDR2 SMNVEV (reference sequence). The CDR3 covers 17 residues. V was pared by 6 bases and J by 4 bases, with 12 bases of the junction left unmatched.

The CDR3 DNA reads as TGTGCCAGCAGCAACGGGAGGGACTCCTACGAGCAGTTCTTC. Its protein product is CASSNGRDSYEQFF. The chain is built from TRBV14 and TRBJ2-7; 8 nucleotides align to TRBD2. The J call could be wrong; TRBJ2-1 is a better fit for the DNA end. The germline V gene encodes CDR1 SGHDN and CDR2 FVKESK. This CDR3 has 14 residues.

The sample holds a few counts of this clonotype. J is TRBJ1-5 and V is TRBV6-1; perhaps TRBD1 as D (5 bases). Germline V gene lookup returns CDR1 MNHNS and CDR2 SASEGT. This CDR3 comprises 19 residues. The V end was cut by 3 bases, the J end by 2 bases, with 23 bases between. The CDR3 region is CASSDGASSLGIGNQPQHF. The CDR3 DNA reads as TGTGCCAGCAGTGATGGGGCATCGTCTTTGGGCATTGGCAATCAGCCCCAGCATTTT.

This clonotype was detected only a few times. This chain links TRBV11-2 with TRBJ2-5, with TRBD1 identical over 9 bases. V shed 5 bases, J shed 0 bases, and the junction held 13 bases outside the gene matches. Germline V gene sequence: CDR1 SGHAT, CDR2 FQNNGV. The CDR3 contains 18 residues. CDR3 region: CASSPNPGQGSYQETQYF. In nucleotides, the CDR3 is TGTGCCAGCAGCCCTAACCCGGGACAGGGTAGCTACCAAGAGACCCAGTACTTC.

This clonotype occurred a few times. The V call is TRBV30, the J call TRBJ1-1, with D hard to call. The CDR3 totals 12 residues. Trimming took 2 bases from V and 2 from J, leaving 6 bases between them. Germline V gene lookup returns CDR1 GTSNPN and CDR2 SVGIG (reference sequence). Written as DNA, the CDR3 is TGTGCCTGGAGTCACATCAACACTGAAGCTTTCTTT. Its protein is CAWSHINTEAFF.

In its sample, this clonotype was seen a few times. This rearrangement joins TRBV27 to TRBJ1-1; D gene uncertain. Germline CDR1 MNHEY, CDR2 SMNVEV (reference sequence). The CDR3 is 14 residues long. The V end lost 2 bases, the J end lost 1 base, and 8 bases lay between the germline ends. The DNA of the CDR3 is TGTGCCAGCAGTTTACAGGAGGCGAACACTGAAGCTTTCTTT. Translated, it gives CASSLQEANTEAFF.

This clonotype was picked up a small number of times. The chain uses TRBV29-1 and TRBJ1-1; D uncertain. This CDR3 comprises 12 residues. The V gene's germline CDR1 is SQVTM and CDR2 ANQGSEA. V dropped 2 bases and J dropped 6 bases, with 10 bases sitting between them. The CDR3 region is CSVESSPPEAFF. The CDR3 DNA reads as TGCAGCGTTGAAAGCTCCCCTCCTGAAGCTTTCTTT.